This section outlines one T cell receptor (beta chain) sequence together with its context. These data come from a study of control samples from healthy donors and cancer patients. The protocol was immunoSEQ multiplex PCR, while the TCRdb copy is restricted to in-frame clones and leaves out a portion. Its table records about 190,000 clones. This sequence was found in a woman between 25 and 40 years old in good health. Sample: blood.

This chain's CDR3 is CASSLDSGGVNEQFF. CDR3 coding DNA: TGCGCCAGCAGCTTGGATAGCGGGGGGGTAAATGAGCAGTTCTTC. The rearrangement links TRBV5-1 to TRBJ2-1, with 11 bases identical to TRBD2. V trimming: 0 bases; J trimming: 7 bases; junction bases outside the gene matches: 3. The germline gives CDR1 SGHRS, CDR2 YFSETQ. CDR3 length: 15 residues.